This TCR beta chain is drawn from a study of spatial heterogeneity in lung cancer. On the study more broadly: In raw reads, more than 8.5 appearances on average were recorded for each unique TCR and UMI combination.

There are 15 residues in the CDR3. Germline V CDR1 and CDR2: LGHDT, YNNKEL (reference sequence). Trimming pared 4 bases from V and 6 bases from J, leaving 15 bases between. The time point here: sample taken at primary tumor resection. Unsorted whole RNA of tumor, nontumor lung or frozen PBMC was sequenced. Samples were obtained from more than 70 donors, all untreated early-stage non-small cell lung cancer patients. Ten or more counts support this clonotype. MiXCR was run by TCRdb on the 5' RACE reads, yielding one entry per CDR3 protein. Found here are tens of thousands of distinct CDR3 sequences, roughly 8% of them singletons; the top ten hold over 12%.

This TCR was sampled from a female donor with early-stage non-small cell lung cancer. This chain joins TRBV3-1 and TRBJ2-2; tentative D call: TRBD1 (6 bases). This sample comprised PBMCs, obtained at surgery. CDR3 region: CASSPRAGEPGELFF. In DNA form, the CDR3 reads TGTGCCAGCAGCCCCAGAGCAGGGGAGCCCGGGGAGCTGTTTTTT.